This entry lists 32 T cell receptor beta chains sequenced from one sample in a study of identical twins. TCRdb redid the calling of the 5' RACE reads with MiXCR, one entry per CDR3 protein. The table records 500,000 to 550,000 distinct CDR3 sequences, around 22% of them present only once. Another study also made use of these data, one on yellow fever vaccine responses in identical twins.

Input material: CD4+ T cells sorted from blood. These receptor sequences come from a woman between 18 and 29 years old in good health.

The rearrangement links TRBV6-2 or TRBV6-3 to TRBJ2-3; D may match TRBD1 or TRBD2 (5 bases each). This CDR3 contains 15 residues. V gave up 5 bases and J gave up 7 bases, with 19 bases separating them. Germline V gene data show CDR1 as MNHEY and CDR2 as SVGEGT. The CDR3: CASSTSGTRKYTQYF. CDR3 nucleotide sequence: TGTGCCAGCAGTACCTCCGGGACGAGAAAGTATACGCAGTATTTT.

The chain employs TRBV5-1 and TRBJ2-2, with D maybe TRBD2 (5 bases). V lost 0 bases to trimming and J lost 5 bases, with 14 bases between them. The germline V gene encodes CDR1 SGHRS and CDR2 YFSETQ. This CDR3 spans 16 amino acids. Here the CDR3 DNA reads TGCGCCAGCAGCTTGGTTGCAGAGACGGGGACCGGGGAGCTGTTTTTT. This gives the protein CASSLVAETGTGELFF.

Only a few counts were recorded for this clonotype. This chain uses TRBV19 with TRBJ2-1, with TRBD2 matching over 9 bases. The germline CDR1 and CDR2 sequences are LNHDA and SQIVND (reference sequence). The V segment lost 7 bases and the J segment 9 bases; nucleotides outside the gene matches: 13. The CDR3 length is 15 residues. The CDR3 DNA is TGTGCCAGTACCCCCCGTGGTAGCGGGAGATCTGAGCAGTTCTTC. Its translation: CASTPRGSGRSEQFF.

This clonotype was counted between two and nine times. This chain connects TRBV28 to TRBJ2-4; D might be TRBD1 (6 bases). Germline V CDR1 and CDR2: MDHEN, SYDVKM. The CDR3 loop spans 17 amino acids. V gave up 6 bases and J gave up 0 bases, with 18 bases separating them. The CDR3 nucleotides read TGTGCCAGCAGGTCGAAGCTAGGGACAATAGCCAAAAACATTCAGTACTTC. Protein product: CASRSKLGTIAKNIQYF.

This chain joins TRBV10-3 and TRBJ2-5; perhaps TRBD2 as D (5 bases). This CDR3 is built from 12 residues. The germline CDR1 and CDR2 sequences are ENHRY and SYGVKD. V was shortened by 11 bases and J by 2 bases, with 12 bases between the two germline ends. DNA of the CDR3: TGTGCCTCACACTCGGGGCAAGAGACCCAGTACTTC. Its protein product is CASHSGQETQYF.

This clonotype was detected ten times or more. DNA for the CDR3: TGTGCCAGCAGCTTAGAGGGAGCGGGTGCTGGGGCCAACGTCCTGACTTTC. Residues: CASSLEGAGAGANVLTF. This chain links TRBV11-2 with TRBJ2-6; tentatively, D is TRBD2 (6 bases). Germline CDR1 and CDR2: SGHAT and FQNNGV. The CDR3 has 17 residues. The ends were cut back, 0 bases at V and 2 bases at J, with 11 bases in the middle.

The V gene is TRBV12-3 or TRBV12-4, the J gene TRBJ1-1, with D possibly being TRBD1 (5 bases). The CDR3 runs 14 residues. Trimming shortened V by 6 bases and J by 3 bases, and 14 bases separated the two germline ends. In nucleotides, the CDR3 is TGTGCCAGCAGACGGGGGGTTATGGACACTGAAGCTTTCTTT. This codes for CASRRGVMDTEAFF.

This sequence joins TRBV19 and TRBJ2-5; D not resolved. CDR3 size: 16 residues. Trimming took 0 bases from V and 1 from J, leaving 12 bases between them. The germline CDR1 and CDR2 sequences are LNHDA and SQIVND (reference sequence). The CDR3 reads CASSIEVGTLQETQYF. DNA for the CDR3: TGTGCCAGTAGTATAGAAGTGGGAACCCTCCAAGAGACCCAGTACTTC.

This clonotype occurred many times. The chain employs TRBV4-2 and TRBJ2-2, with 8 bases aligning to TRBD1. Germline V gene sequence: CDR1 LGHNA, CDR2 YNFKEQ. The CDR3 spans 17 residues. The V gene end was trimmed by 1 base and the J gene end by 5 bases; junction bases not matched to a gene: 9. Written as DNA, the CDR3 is TGTGCCAGCAGCCAAGTTTCAGGACAGGGCTTTACCGGGGAGCTGTTTTTT. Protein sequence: CASSQVSGQGFTGELFF.

The CDR3 sequence: CASSQVTSGTTYNEQFF. The CDR3, as DNA: TGTGCCAGCAGCCAAGTGACTAGCGGGACCACCTACAATGAGCAGTTCTTC. J is TRBJ2-1 and V is TRBV3-1, with 11 bases lining up with TRBD2. The germline V gene has CDR1 LGHDT and CDR2 YNNKEL (reference sequence). The J segment lost 2 bases and the V segment lost 1 base, leaving 4 bases of the junction unmatched. The CDR3 has 17 amino acids.

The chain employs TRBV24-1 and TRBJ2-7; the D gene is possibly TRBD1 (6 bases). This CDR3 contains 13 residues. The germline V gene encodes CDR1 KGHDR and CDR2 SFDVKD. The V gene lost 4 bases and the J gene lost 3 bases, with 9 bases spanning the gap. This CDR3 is CATSDQTGYEQYF. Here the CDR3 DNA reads TGTGCCACCAGTGACCAGACAGGCTACGAGCAGTACTTC.

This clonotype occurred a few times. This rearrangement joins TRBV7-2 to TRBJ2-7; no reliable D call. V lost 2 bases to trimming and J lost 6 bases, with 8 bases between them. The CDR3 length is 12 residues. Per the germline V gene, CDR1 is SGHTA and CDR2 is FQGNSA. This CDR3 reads CASSLFASEQYF. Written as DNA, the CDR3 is TGTGCCAGCAGCTTATTTGCATCCGAGCAGTACTTC.

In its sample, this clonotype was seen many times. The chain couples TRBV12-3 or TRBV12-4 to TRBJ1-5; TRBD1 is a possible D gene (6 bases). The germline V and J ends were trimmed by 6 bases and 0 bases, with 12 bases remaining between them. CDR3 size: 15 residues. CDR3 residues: CASSLGRGSNQPQHF. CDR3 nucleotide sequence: TGTGCCAGCAGCCTCGGCAGGGGTAGCAATCAGCCCCAGCATTTT.

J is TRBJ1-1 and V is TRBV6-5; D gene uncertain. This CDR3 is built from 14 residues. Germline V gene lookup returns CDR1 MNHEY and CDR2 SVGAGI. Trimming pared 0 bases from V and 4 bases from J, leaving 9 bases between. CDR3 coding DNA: TGTGCCAGCAGTTACTCGAATTGGGGCACTGAAGCTTTCTTT. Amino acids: CASSYSNWGTEAFF.

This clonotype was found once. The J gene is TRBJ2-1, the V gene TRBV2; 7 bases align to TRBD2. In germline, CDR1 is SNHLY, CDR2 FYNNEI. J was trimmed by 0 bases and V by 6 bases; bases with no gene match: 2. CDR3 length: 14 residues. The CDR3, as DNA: TGTGCCAGCAGGATAGCGGGCTCCTACAATGAGCAGTTCTTC. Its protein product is CASRIAGSYNEQFF.

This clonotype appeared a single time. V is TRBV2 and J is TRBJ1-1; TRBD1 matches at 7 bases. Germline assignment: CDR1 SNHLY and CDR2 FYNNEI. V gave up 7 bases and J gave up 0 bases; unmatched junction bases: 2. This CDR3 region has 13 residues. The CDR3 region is CASKGAVNTEAFF. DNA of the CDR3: TGTGCCAGCAAGGGGGCTGTGAACACTGAAGCTTTCTTT. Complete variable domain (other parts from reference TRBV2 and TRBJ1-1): EPEVTQTPSHQVTQMGQEVILRCVPISNHLYFYWYRQILGQKVEFLVSFYNNEISEKSEIFDDQFSVERPDGSNFTLKIRSTKLEDSAMYFCASKGAVNTEAFFGQGTRLTVV.

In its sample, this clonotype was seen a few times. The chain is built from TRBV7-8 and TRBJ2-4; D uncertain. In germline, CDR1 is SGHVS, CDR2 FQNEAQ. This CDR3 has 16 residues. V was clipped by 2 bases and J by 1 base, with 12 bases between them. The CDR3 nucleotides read TGTGCCAGCAGCTTATTTCGGGTCGGCGCCAAAAACATTCAGTACTTC. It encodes CASSLFRVGAKNIQYF.

CDR3 residues: CATSRDRGANQPQHF. As DNA, the CDR3 is TGTGCCACCAGCAGAGACAGGGGCGCTAATCAGCCCCAGCATTTT. The V gene is TRBV15, the J gene TRBJ1-5, with a possible D match to TRBD1 (6 bases). Trimming removed 0 bases from V and 4 bases from J, with 10 bases in between. This CDR3 comprises 15 residues. Germline V lookup: CDR1 LNHNV, CDR2 YYDKDF (reference sequence).

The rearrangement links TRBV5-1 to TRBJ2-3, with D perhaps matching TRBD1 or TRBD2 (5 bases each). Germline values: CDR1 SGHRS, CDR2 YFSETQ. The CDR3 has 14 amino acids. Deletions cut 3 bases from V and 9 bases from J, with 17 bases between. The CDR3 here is CASSSSGTSGTQYF. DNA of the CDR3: TGCGCCAGCAGCTCCTCCGGGACGTCAGGGACGCAGTATTTT.

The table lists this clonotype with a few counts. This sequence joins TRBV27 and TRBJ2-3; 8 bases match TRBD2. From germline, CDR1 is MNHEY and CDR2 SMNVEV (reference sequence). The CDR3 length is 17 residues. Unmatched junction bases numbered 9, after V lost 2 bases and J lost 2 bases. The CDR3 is CASSLAPGTRSTDTQYF. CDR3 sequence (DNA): TGTGCCAGCAGTTTAGCCCCCGGGACTAGATCCACAGATACGCAGTATTTT.

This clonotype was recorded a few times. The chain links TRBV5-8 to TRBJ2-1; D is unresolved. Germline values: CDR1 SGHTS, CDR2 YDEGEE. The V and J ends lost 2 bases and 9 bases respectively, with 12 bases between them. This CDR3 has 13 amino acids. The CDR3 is CASSLSTPSEQFF. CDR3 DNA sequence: TGTGCCAGCAGCTTATCGACCCCTAGTGAGCAGTTCTTC.

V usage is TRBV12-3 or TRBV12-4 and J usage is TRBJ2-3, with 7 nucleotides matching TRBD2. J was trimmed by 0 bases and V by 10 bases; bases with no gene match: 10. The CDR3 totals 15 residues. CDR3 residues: CAIGREALSTDTQYF. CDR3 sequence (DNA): TGTGCCATCGGACGGGAGGCCCTGAGCACAGATACGCAGTATTTT.

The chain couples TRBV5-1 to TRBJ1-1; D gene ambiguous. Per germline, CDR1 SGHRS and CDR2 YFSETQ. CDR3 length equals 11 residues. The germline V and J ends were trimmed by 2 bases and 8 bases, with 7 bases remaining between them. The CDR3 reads CASSLNREAFF. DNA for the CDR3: TGCGCCAGCAGCTTAAACAGAGAAGCTTTCTTT. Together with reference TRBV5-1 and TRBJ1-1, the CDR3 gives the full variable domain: KAGVTQTPRYLIKTRGQQVTLSCSPISGHRSVSWYQQTPGQGLQFLFEYFSETQRNKGNFPGRFSGRQFSNSRSEMNVSTLELGDSALYLCASSLNREAFFGQGTRLTVV.

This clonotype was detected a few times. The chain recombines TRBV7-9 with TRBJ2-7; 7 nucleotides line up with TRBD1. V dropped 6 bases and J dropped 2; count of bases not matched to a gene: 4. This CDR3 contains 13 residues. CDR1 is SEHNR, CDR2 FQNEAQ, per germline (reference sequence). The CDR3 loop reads CASSGQATYEQYF. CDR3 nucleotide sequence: TGTGCCAGCAGTGGACAGGCCACCTACGAGCAGTACTTC. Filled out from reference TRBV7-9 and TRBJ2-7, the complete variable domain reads DTGVSQNPRHKITKRGQNVTFRCDPISEHNRLYWYRQTLGQGPEFLTYFQNEAQLEKSRLLSDRFSAERPKGSFSTLEIQRTEQGDSAMYLCASSGQATYEQYFGPGTRLTVT.

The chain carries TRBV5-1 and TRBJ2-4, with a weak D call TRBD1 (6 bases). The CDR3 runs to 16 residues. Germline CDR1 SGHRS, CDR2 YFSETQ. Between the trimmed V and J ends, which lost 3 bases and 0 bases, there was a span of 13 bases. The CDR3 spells CASSSGQTLAKNIQYF. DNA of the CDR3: TGCGCCAGCAGCTCAGGACAGACTTTAGCCAAAAACATTCAGTACTTC. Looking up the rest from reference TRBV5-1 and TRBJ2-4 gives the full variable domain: KAGVTQTPRYLIKTRGQQVTLSCSPISGHRSVSWYQQTPGQGLQFLFEYFSETQRNKGNFPGRFSGRQFSNSRSEMNVSTLELGDSALYLCASSSGQTLAKNIQYFGAGTRLSVL.

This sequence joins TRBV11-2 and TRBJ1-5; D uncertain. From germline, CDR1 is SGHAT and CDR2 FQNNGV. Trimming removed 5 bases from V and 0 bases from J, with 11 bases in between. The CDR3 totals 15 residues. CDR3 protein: CASSPAPNSNQPQHF. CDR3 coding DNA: TGTGCCAGCAGCCCAGCCCCGAATAGCAATCAGCCCCAGCATTTT.

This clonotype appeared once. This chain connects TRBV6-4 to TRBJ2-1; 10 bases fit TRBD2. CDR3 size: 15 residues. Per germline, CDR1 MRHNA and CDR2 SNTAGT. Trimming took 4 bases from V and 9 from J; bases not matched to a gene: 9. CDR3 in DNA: TGTGCCAGCAGTGTGATAGCGGGGGGAGGTGGTGAGCAGTTCTTC. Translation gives CASSVIAGGGGEQFF.

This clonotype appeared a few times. CDR3 amino acids: CASSSRWEFQETQYF. CDR3 coding DNA: TGTGCCAGCAGCTCCAGATGGGAGTTCCAAGAGACCCAGTACTTC. This chain links TRBV7-9 with TRBJ2-5, with a possible D match to TRBD2 (5 bases). V shed 4 bases and J shed 1 base, with 13 bases lying between them. Germline assignment: CDR1 SEHNR and CDR2 FQNEAQ (reference sequence). The CDR3 has 15 residues.

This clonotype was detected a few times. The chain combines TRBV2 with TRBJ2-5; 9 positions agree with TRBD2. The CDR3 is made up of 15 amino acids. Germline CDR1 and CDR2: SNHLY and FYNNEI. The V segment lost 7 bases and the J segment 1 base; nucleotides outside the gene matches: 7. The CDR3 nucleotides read TGTGCCAGCACCCTCTTAGCGGGAGCCCAAGAGACCCAGTACTTC. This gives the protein CASTLLAGAQETQYF.

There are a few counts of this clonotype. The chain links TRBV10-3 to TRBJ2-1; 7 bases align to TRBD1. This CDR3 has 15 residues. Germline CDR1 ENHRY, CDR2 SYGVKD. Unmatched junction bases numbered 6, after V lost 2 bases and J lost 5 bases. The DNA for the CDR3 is TGTGCCATCAGTGAGGCCGGGACAGTTGACAATGAGCAGTTCTTC. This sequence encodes CAISEAGTVDNEQFF.

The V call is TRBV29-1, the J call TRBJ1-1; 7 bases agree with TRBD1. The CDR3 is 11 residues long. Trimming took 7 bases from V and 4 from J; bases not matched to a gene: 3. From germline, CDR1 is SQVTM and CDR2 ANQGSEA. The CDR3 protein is CSGGQFTEAFF. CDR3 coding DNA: TGCAGCGGGGGACAGTTCACTGAAGCTTTCTTT.

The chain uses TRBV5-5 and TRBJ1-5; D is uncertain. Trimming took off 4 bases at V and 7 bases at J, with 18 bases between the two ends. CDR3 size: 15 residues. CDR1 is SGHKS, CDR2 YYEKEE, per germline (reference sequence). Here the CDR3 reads CASSPGLLPGQPQHF. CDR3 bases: TGTGCCAGCAGCCCCGGACTGCTCCCTGGGCAGCCCCAGCATTTT.